This record looks at one T cell receptor beta chain sequence and its context. All enrollees were about 18 to 100 years old and from about 24 US areas. This specimen belongs to a study of blood T cell repertoires in COVID-19. Study details: COVID-19 samples from acute and convalescent phases originated in the United States, Italy and Spain. Sample material is recorded as cDNA or gDNA derived from T cells, B-cell-depleted T cells, or PBMCs.

Sequencing was performed with immunoSEQ multiplex PCR; in TCRdb, only in-frame clones are kept and a portion is missing. The sample lists 150,000 to 200,000 clones, more than 75% occurring once. V shed 5 bases and J shed 6 bases, with 8 bases lying between them. The germline CDR1 and CDR2 sequences are SGHVS and FQNEAQ. CDR3 length: 12 amino acids. The sequencing input was PBMCs or T cells enriched from blood (not recorded which). This receptor was obtained from a woman in her 50s with acute COVID-19. The rearrangement joins TRBV7-8 to TRBJ2-1; D gene ambiguous. The CDR3 protein is CASSPTVNEQFF. CDR3 nucleotides: TGTGCCAGCAGCCCTACCGTCAATGAGCAGTTCTTC. The variable domain in full, completed from reference TRBV7-8 and TRBJ2-1, reads GAGVSQSPRYKVAKRGQDVALRCDPISGHVSLFWYQQALGQGPEFLTYFQNEAQLDKSGLPSDRFFAERPEGSVSTLKIQRTQQEDSAVYLCASSPTVNEQFFGPGTRLTVL.